The text below deals with one TCR beta chain. Its antigen is currently unknown. This sample is part of a study of T cell repertoires in cytomegalovirus infection. Study in general: Use of recently identified HLA-C-restricted and well-studied HLA-B-restricted CMV epitopes was part of the study. It can be stated that public TCR beta signatures indicated CMV infection as well as a matching HLA type. General observations from the study: Carriers of CMV and the relevant HLA type were discriminated by public TCR beta frequency.

MiXCR, applied by TCRdb to the reads, yields one record per CDR3 protein. The sample has fewer than 1,000,000 distinct CDR3 sequences, approximately 30% seen once. The V end lost 5 bases, the J end lost 2 bases, and 14 bases lay between the germline ends. CDR3 size: 15 residues. J is TRBJ2-3 and V is TRBV12-3 or TRBV12-4; D is unresolved. The TCR was taken from a human donor in good health (CMV status not recorded). Some clones in this sample may be carry-over from other donors' samples. The material sequenced was cultured CD8+ T cells from PBMCs, taken from culture after CMV antigen stimulation. This chain's CDR3 is CASSAAWSITDTQYF. In DNA, the CDR3 is TGTGCCAGCAGTGCAGCATGGTCGATCACAGATACGCAGTATTTT.